This T cell receptor beta chain was recorded in a study of cytomegalovirus exposure and HLA in healthy donors. About the research overall: Genotyping showed roughly 77% of a few hundred donors falling in the Caucasian-associated ancestry cluster.

The primer mix had 60 Vbeta and 13 Jbeta primers. Authors' processing steps: In a later analysis, the count reached about 82 million unique TCR beta chains, with approximately 10 million shared. Repertoires were generated with immunoSEQ multiplex PCR, while TCRdb's copy carries only in-frame clones and drops some. That table furnishes V, J and clone size, whereas the DNA furnished D and trimming. Its table records just over 60,000 clones. The CDR3 consists of 16 residues. V gave up 5 bases and J gave up 1 base; unmatched junction bases: 7. In germline, CDR1 is PRHDT, CDR2 FYEKMQ (reference sequence). Study-level points and caveats: Researchers reported in a later analysis that common viral pathogens appeared linked to several top clusters. In a later analysis, across HLA loci, associated TCR counts were highest for DRB1, lowest for HLA-C.

As regards this clone: Its matching antigen is unknown.

Source material: PBMCs. This TCR came from a man younger than 40 in good health and CMV-seropositive. The chain recombines TRBV13 with TRBJ2-2; 7 nucleotides agree with TRBD1. CDR3 coding DNA: TGTGCCAGCAGCCCTAGGGACAGCTTGAACACCGGGGAGCTGTTTTTT. Amino acid sequence: CASSPRDSLNTGELFF.